What follows are 20 T cell receptor beta chains derived from one specimen sequenced in a study of cytomegalovirus exposure and HLA in healthy donors. PCR was performed using 60 Vbeta and 13 Jbeta primers. The protocol was immunoSEQ multiplex PCR, while the TCRdb copy is restricted to in-frame clones and leaves out a portion. The sample lists 150,000 to 200,000 clones, over 70% occurring once. The source material was PBMCs. The receptor source for this set is a woman between 45 and 65 years old in good health and CMV-seropositive.

There are a few counts of this clone. This rearrangement joins TRBV19 to TRBJ2-7; 7 nucleotides agree with TRBD1. Germline V gives CDR1 LNHDA, CDR2 SQIVND (reference sequence). V was pared by 1 base and J by 6 bases, with 3 bases of the junction left unmatched. CDR3 length: 13 residues. This CDR3 is CASSIVTGSEQYF. The CDR3 DNA sequence: TGTGCCAGTAGTATAGTGACAGGGTCCGAGCAGTACTTC.

This clone was detected only a few times. V is TRBV10-3 and J is TRBJ2-1; the match to TRBD1 covers 9 bases. With V trimmed by 2 bases and J by 7 bases, 3 bases remained unmatched. Germline V gene lookup returns CDR1 ENHRY and CDR2 SYGVKD. This CDR3 comprises 14 residues. The CDR3 loop is CAISEGDRGNEQFF. CDR3 coding DNA: TGTGCCATCAGTGAGGGTGACAGGGGGAATGAGCAGTTCTTC.

This chain joins TRBV18 and TRBJ1-2; 10 bases match TRBD1. Unmatched junction bases numbered 7, after V lost 2 bases and J lost 7 bases. Germline-derived CDR1 and CDR2 are KGHSH and LQKENI. The CDR3 totals 15 residues. CDR3 loop: CASSPVGTGECGYTF. CDR3 bases: TGTGCCAGCTCACCAGTTGGGACAGGGGAGTGTGGCTACACCTTC.

V gene TRBV5-4 combines with J gene TRBJ1-2; TRBD1 matches 7 bases. CDR3 size: 16 residues. Germline V gene lookup returns CDR1 SGHNT and CDR2 YYREEE (reference sequence). V was clipped by 4 bases and J by 4 bases; unmatched bases: 13. CDR3 bases: TGTGCCAGCAGCCCCGGACAGGTCGGCCTTTCCTATGGCTACACCTTC. This sequence encodes CASSPGQVGLSYGYTF.

The CDR3 nucleotides read TGTGCCAGCACCCCGGGACTAGCTCAAGAGACCCAGTACTTC. This sequence encodes CASTPGLAQETQYF. The chain is built from TRBV9 and TRBJ2-5; the match to TRBD2 covers 9 bases. After removal of 6 bases from V and 2 bases from J, the junction contained 5 bases not matched to a gene. CDR1 is SGDLS and CDR2 is YYNGEE in the germline V gene. This CDR3 has 14 amino acids.

The chain carries TRBV27 and TRBJ2-1; D not resolved. V was shortened by 7 bases and J by 5 bases, with 9 bases between the two germline ends. The CDR3 contains 12 residues. CDR1 is MNHEY, CDR2 SMNVEV, per germline (reference sequence). CDR3 sequence reads: CASMRLHNEQFF. The CDR3 nucleotides are TGTGCCAGCATGAGGCTCCACAATGAGCAGTTCTTC.

This chain joins TRBV5-1 and TRBJ1-4; TRBD1 is a possible D gene (5 bases). CDR1 and CDR2 from the germline V gene are SGHRS and YFSETQ. Trimming cost V 4 bases and J 1 base, with 8 bases left between them. This CDR3 comprises 14 residues. The CDR3 is CASSPGGTNEKLFF. DNA of the CDR3: TGCGCCAGCAGCCCGGGGGGAACTAATGAAAAACTGTTTTTT.

The sample holds a few counts of this clone. The chain uses TRBV2 and TRBJ1-5, with unresolved D. Germline CDR1 reads SNHLY; CDR2 reads FYNNEI. The CDR3 sequence is 14 residues long. Between the trimmed V and J ends, which lost 2 bases and 2 bases, there was a span of 7 bases. Here the CDR3 DNA reads TGTGCCAGCAGTGAATTTTCGGGCAATCAGCCCCAGCATTTT. This translates into CASSEFSGNQPQHF.

The rearrangement joins TRBV7-2 to TRBJ1-1, with D uncertain. This CDR3 is 13 amino acids long. V shed 2 bases and J shed 3 bases, with 7 bases lying between them. Germline V gene data show CDR1 as SGHTA and CDR2 as FQGNSA. As DNA, the CDR3 is TGTGCCAGCAGCTTACAGTATGACACTGAAGCTTTCTTT. Translating it yields CASSLQYDTEAFF. Full variable domain (remainder filled in from reference TRBV7-2 and TRBJ1-1): GAGVSQSPSNKVTEKGKDVELRCDPISGHTALYWYRQSLGQGLEFLIYFQGNSAPDKSGLPSDRFSAERTGGSVSTLTIQRTQQEDSAVYLCASSLQYDTEAFFGQGTRLTVV.

This clone showed up just a few times. The J gene is TRBJ2-1, the V gene TRBV29-1; 16 positions agree with TRBD2. J gave up 9 bases and V 6 bases, and 11 bases lay outside the gene matches. Germline CDR1 SQVTM, CDR2 ANQGSEA. The CDR3 contains 16 residues. As DNA, the CDR3 is TGCAGCGTGAGAACCGGGACTAGCGGGGGGGCCTCTGAGCAGTTCTTC. Translated, it gives CSVRTGTSGGASEQFF.

This clone was counted between two and nine times. The chain links TRBV18 to TRBJ1-2; possibly TRBD1 for D (5 bases). The V end was cut by 5 bases, the J end by 3 bases, with 16 bases between. CDR1 KGHSH and CDR2 LQKENI come from the germline V gene. This CDR3 has 15 residues. The CDR3, as DNA: TGTGCCAGCTCATCCCCCCAGGGAACATACTATGGCTACACCTTC. Its translation is CASSSPQGTYYGYTF.

This clone has a single count. The chain combines TRBV21-1 with TRBJ1-1; TRBD1 was called by the table and not checked on the DNA. TRBV21-1 is a known pseudogene. This CDR3 contains 14 residues. Written as DNA, the CDR3 is TGTGCCAGCAGCAAGCGGGACAGGGTAACTGAAGCTTTCTTT. Translation gives CASSKRDRVTEAFF.

The chain links TRBV5-4 to TRBJ1-1, with TRBD1 identical over 8 bases. The CDR3 contains 13 residues. The trim removed 4 bases at V and 8 bases at J, leaving 7 bases unmatched. Germline CDR1 and CDR2: SGHNT and YYREEE (reference sequence). CDR3 nucleotides: TGTGCCAGCAGCCCGGACAGGGAGGGCGAAGCTTTCTTT. Its translation: CASSPDREGEAFF.

The CDR3: CASSPVYQETQYF. DNA of the CDR3: TGTGCCAGCAGCCCGGTATACCAAGAGACCCAGTACTTC. The chain has TRBV5-6 and TRBJ2-5; the D is unclear. The CDR3 has 13 residues. Between the trimmed V and J ends, which lost 4 bases and 0 bases, there was a span of 7 bases. In germline, CDR1 is SGHDT, CDR2 YYEEEE.

The sample holds one count of this clone. This chain uses TRBV9 with TRBJ1-1; D unresolved. V was trimmed by 2 bases and J by 1 base, leaving 6 bases between them. The CDR3 spans 13 residues. In germline, CDR1 is SGDLS, CDR2 YYNGEE. CDR3 bases: TGTGCCAGCAGCGTTGAGGGGAACACTGAAGCTTTCTTT. Residues: CASSVEGNTEAFF.

V gene TRBV9 combines with J gene TRBJ1-5; perhaps TRBD1 as D (5 bases). Trimming took off 1 base at V and 0 bases at J, with 11 bases between the two ends. This CDR3 is 16 amino acids long. Germline CDR1 and CDR2: SGDLS and YYNGEE. CDR3 bases: TGTGCCAGCAGCGTACGGGGGGTAGGTAGCAATCAGCCCCAGCATTTT. This encodes CASSVRGVGSNQPQHF.

The chain combines TRBV5-6 with TRBJ1-2; 8 nucleotides line up with TRBD1. CDR1 is SGHDT and CDR2 is YYEEEE in the germline V gene. This CDR3 is 15 amino acids long. The ends lost 4 bases at V and 4 bases at J; junction bases unmatched: 9. The CDR3 coding sequence is TGTGCCAGCAGCCGATGGGCAGGGGGCGGCTATGGCTACACCTTC. It encodes CASSRWAGGGYGYTF.

V usage is TRBV7-7 and J usage is TRBJ2-5, with D perhaps matching TRBD2 (5 bases). CDR3 length equals 15 residues. The germline V gene has CDR1 SSHAT and CDR2 FNYEAQ (reference sequence). V lost 5 bases to trimming and J lost 1 base, with 14 bases between them. The CDR3: CASSPTPDSQETQYF. DNA of the CDR3: TGTGCCAGCAGCCCCACGCCGGACTCCCAAGAGACCCAGTACTTC.

This clone came up a few times. The gene calls are TRBV18 and TRBJ1-6; the D is unclear. V lost 4 bases, J lost 4 bases, and 11 bases lay in between. The CDR3 runs 15 residues. The V gene's germline CDR1 is KGHSH and CDR2 LQKENI. CDR3 bases: TGTGCCAGCTCACGCCCGACGGGGTATAATTCACCCCTCCACTTT. It specifies CASSRPTGYNSPLHF.

This clone was picked up one time. This chain links TRBV7-8 with TRBJ1-3; TRBD1 might be the D (5 bases). The ends were cut back, 1 base at V and 0 bases at J, with 7 bases in the middle. Germline V lookup: CDR1 SGHVS, CDR2 FQNEAQ. The CDR3 has 15 amino acids. This CDR3 reads CASSLVGASGNTIYF. The CDR3 coding sequence is TGTGCCAGCAGCTTAGTTGGGGCCTCTGGAAACACCATATATTTT.